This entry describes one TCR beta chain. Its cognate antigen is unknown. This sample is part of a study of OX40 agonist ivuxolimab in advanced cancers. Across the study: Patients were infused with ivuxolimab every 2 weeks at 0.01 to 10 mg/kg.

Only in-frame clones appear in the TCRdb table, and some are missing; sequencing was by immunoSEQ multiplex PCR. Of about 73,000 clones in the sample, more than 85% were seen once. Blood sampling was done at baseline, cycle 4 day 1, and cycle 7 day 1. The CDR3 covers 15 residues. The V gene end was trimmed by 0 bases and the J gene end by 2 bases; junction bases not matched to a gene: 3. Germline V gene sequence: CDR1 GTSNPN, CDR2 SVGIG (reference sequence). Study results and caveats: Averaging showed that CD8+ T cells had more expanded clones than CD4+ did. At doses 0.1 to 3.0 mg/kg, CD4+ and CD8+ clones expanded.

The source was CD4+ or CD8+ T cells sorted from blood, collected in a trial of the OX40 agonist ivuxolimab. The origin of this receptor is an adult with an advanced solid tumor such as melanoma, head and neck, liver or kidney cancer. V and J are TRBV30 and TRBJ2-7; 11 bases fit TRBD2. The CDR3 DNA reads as TGTGCCTGGAGTGTAACTAGCGGGGGCCCCTACGAGCAGTACTTC. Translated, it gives CAWSVTSGGPYEQYF.